This T cell receptor beta chain was captured in a study of CD8+CD57+ T cells in acquired aplastic anemia. Study in general: Roughly 3.1 ug was the average amount of DNA from sorted CD4+ and CD8+ cells. The study, taken as a whole, reports: Patients were compared with controls for CD8+ Simpson's diversity, and no significant difference emerged.

This clonotype occurred many times. Its matching antigen is unknown. Sequencing was done on patients that had shown CD8+CD57+ cell expansion by flow cytometry. When blood sampling took place, the patients had received no therapy. It was genomic DNA that served as the template for profiling TCR beta VDJ and CDR3. Using its own MiXCR run on the reads, TCRdb lists one record per CDR3 protein. The repertoire holds 200,000 to 250,000 distinct CDR3 sequences, with roughly 50% as singletons. V lost 4 bases and J lost 4, with 13 bases in between. The CDR3 extends over 13 amino acids. From germline, CDR1 is DFQATT and CDR2 SNEGSKA (reference sequence).

The J gene is TRBJ1-1, the V gene TRBV20-1; D call uncertain. The sequence was obtained from a human donor with aplastic anemia. The sample taken for sequencing was sorted CD4+, CD8+, or CD8+CD57+ T cells (not recorded which) from PBMCs. DNA for the CDR3: TGCAGTGCTACCCCAAGGGCAGGCACTGAAGCTTTCTTT. Encoded protein: CSATPRAGTEAFF.